Given below is one T cell receptor beta chain in context. This sample was included in a study of blood T cell repertoires in COVID-19. About the research overall: The United States, Italy and Spain were the sources of the acute and convalescent COVID-19 samples.

V was pared by 0 bases and J by 6 bases, with 14 bases between. CDR1 is MNHEY and CDR2 is SVGAGI in the germline V gene. CDR3 length: 15 residues. The data were produced by immunoSEQ multiplex PCR, yet TCRdb's version contains in-frame clones alone and is incomplete. Of 200,000 to 250,000 clones in the sample, over 90% were seen once. The sequence was collected from a man under 40 with COVID-19, enrolled during active disease. The V call is TRBV6-5, the J call TRBJ1-1; D might be TRBD1 (6 bases). The sample taken for sequencing was peripheral blood. The CDR3 DNA reads as TGTGCCAGCAGTTACTCGAGGGGGACATCGTCTGAAGCTTTCTTT. It translates to CASSYSRGTSSEAFF.